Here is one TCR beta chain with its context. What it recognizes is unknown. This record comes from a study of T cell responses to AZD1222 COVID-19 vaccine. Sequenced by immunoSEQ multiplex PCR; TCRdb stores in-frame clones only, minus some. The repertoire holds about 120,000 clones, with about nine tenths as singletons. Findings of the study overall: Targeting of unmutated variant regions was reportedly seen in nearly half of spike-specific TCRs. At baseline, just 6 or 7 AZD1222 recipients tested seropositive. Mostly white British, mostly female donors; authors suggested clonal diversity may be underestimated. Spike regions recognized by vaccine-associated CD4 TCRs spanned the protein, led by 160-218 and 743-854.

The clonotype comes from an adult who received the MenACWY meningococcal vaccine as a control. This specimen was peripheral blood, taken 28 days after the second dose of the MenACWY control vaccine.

CDR3 protein: CASGGGGEQYV. The CDR3 coding sequence is TGTGCCAGCGGGGGCGGGGGCGAGCAGTACGTC. This rearrangement joins TRBV2 to TRBJ2-7; the D gene is possibly TRBD2 (7 bases). This CDR3 is 11 amino acids long. V lost 8 bases and J lost 6, with 11 bases in between. In germline, CDR1 is SNHLY, CDR2 FYNNEI.